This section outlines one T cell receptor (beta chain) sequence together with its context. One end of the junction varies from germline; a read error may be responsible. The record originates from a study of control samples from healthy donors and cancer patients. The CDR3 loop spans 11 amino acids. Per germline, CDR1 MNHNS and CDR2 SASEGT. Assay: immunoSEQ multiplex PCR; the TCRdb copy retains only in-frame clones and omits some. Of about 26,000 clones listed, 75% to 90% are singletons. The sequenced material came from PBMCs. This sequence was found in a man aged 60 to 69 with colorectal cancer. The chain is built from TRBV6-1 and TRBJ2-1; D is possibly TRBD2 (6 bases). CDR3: CASSEGLGGLF. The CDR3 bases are TGTGCCAGCAGTGAAGGATTGGGAGGCCTCTTC.